The rows below give T cell receptor beta chains drawn from one sample of a study of blood T cell repertoires in COVID-19. Using immunoSEQ multiplex PCR, the repertoire was profiled, and TCRdb retains in-frame clones only, with some absent. The sample consists of 150,000 to 200,000 clones, approximately 86% of them appearing once. Sequencing was performed on peripheral blood. These receptors came from a man aged 65 to 79 with acute or convalescent COVID-19. The CDR3 runs from the conserved cysteine through the conserved F or W. D genes are given only for firm matches. Part of the rows lack a size; the others show once, few, many or a class for expanded clones.

len: 16; d_gene: TRBD2; j_gene: TRBJ2-2; abundance: -; v_gene: TRBV5-1; CDR3aa: CASSFSAGANTGELFF; CDR3nt: TGCGCCAGCAGCTTTTCCGCGGGAGCAAACACCGGGGAGCTGTTTTTT
len: 15; d_gene: -; j_gene: TRBJ1-5; abundance: -; v_gene: TRBV12-5; CDR3aa: CASGFGGASNQPQHF; CDR3nt: TGTGCTAGTGGTTTCGGGGGAGCCAGCAATCAGCCCCAGCATTTT
len: 10; d_gene: -; j_gene: TRBJ1-2; abundance: once; v_gene: TRBV7-9; CDR3aa: CASSHHGSTF; CDR3nt: TGTGCCAGCAGCCACCATGGTAGCACCTTC
len: 13; d_gene: TRBD2; j_gene: TRBJ2-3; abundance: once; v_gene: TRBV9; CDR3aa: CASSSSGGDTQYF; CDR3nt: TGTGCCAGCAGCAGTAGCGGGGGAGATACGCAGTATTTT
len: 13; d_gene: TRBD1; j_gene: TRBJ2-1; abundance: -; v_gene: TRBV5-4; CDR3aa: CASRAGTGNEQFF; CDR3nt: TGTGCCAGCAGAGCCGGGACAGGCAATGAGCAGTTCTTC
len: 16; d_gene: -; j_gene: TRBJ1-4; abundance: -; v_gene: TRBV18; CDR3aa: CASSPPGGGPTEKLFF; CDR3nt: TGTGCCAGCTCACCACCCGGGGGAGGTCCGACTGAAAAACTGTTTTTT
len: 19; d_gene: TRBD2; j_gene: TRBJ2-1; abundance: -; v_gene: TRBV3-1/TRBV3-2; CDR3aa: CASSLPGLAGLHSYNEQFF; CDR3nt: TGTGCCAGCAGCCTTCCGGGACTAGCGGGGCTGCACTCCTACAATGAGCAGTTCTTC
len: 18; d_gene: TRBD1; j_gene: TRBJ2-5; abundance: once; v_gene: TRBV2; CDR3aa: CASSEMLKGTGGWETQYF; CDR3nt: TGTGCCAGCAGTGAGATGTTAAAGGGGACAGGGGGCTGGGAGACCCAGTACTTC
len: 16; d_gene: -; j_gene: TRBJ1-5; abundance: -; v_gene: TRBV19; CDR3aa: CASSIGRGGGYQPQHF; CDR3nt: TGTGCCAGTAGTATAGGAAGGGGGGGAGGGTATCAGCCCCAGCATTTT
len: 14; d_gene: TRBD2; j_gene: TRBJ2-3; abundance: once; v_gene: TRBV19; CDR3aa: CASSIGTRSDTQYF; CDR3nt: TGTGCCAGTAGTATCGGGACTAGATCGGATACGCAGTATTTT